Presented here are 26 T cell receptor beta chains from one specimen sequenced in a study of cytomegalovirus exposure and HLA in healthy donors (dated by TCRdb to about 2017). Libraries were constructed by the immunoSEQ multiplex PCR assay. For the multiplex PCR, a mixture combining 60 forward primers for TCR Vbeta segments and 13 reverse primers for TCR Jbeta segments was used. Not all clones reach the TCRdb copy of this immuneACCESS table, which keeps in-frame sequences only. Checked studies attribute under half of the gap to unresolved V genes and leave the rest unexplained. This sample lists more than 95,000 clones; over 60% were detected once. The ten largest clonotypes hold approximately 6.3% of the sample. Sequencing input: PBMCs. The receptors were gathered from a man aged 60 to 75 in good health and CMV-seropositive.

The chain carries TRBV6-5 and TRBJ1-1; D ambiguous. V lost 2 bases to trimming and J lost 3 bases, with 7 bases between them. CDR3 length: 13 residues. Germline V gene data show CDR1 as MNHEY and CDR2 as SVGAGI. This CDR3 is CASSYREYTEAFF. The CDR3 DNA reads TGTGCCAGCAGTTACCGAGAATACACTGAAGCTTTCTTT.

This sequence joins TRBV5-1 and TRBJ1-6; D is uncertain. This CDR3 spans 15 amino acids. V was cut by 0 bases and J by 5 bases, with 9 bases left in between. In germline, CDR1 is SGHRS, CDR2 YFSETQ. The CDR3 bases are TGCGCCAGCAGCTTGGGAGGGTCCGATAATTCACCCCTCCACTTT. Translated: CASSLGGSDNSPLHF.

This clone showed up just a few times. The chain recombines TRBV7-9 with TRBJ1-4; possible D gene TRBD1, 6 bases. The CDR3 totals 14 residues. Trimming removed 6 bases at V and 7 bases at J, with 15 bases between. Germline V lookup: CDR1 SEHNR, CDR2 FQNEAQ (reference sequence). This chain's CDR3 is CASRRDTESEKLFF. CDR3 DNA: TGTGCCAGCAGAAGGGACACTGAAAGTGAAAAACTGTTTTTT.

Only one count was recorded for this clone. This chain links TRBV5-1 with TRBJ1-4; D gene uncertain. V was shortened by 0 bases and J by 8 bases, with 11 bases between the two germline ends. From germline, CDR1 is SGHRS and CDR2 YFSETQ. The CDR3 contains 14 residues. CDR3 sequence reads: CASSLAQAGEKLFF. The CDR3 DNA sequence: TGCGCCAGCAGCTTGGCCCAGGCGGGCGAAAAACTGTTTTTT.

V is TRBV7-2 and J is TRBJ1-1; D is possibly TRBD1 (6 bases). Trimming took off 5 bases at V and 1 base at J, with 11 bases between the two ends. The CDR3 covers 14 residues. Per the germline V gene, CDR1 is SGHTA and CDR2 is FQGNSA. The CDR3 protein is CASSRPGQNTEAFF. The CDR3 bases are TGTGCCAGCAGCCGACCGGGACAGAACACTGAAGCTTTCTTT.

The chain recombines TRBV29-1 with TRBJ1-1; no firm D call. This CDR3 has 13 residues. Germline CDR1 reads SQVTM; CDR2 reads ANQGSEA. Trimming took off 4 bases at V and 4 bases at J, with 13 bases between the two ends. Here the CDR3 DNA reads TGCAGCGTTGTATCCCAGGCGGGCACTGAAGCTTTCTTT. It encodes CSVVSQAGTEAFF.

CDR3 protein: CASSQLIGGARFF. The CDR3 DNA reads TGCGCCAGCAGCCAACTTATAGGAGGGGCCCGGTTCTTC. The V gene is TRBV4-1, the J gene TRBJ2-1, with D perhaps TRBD2 (6 bases). This CDR3 contains 13 residues. The V end was cut by 2 bases, the J end by 15 bases, with 17 bases between. Germline lookup yields CDR1 MGHRA and CDR2 YSYEKL.

Notes on this clone: The junction departs from germline at one end; a sequencing error may be responsible. The rearrangement joins TRBV7-9 to TRBJ1-5; D gene ambiguous. Looked up from germline, CDR1 is SEHNR and CDR2 is FQNEAQ (reference sequence). The CDR3 totals 12 residues. CDR3 nucleotide sequence: TGTTCCAGCAGCTTGCGCGGGGAGCCCCAGCATTTT. This codes for CSSSLRGEPQHF.

This CDR3 reads CASRGTSGGAVADTQYF. The CDR3 nucleotides are TGTGCCAGCAGAGGGACTAGCGGGGGGGCGGTCGCAGATACGCAGTATTTT. The V and J genes are TRBV2 and TRBJ2-3; the match to TRBD2 covers 16 bases. The CDR3 length is 17 residues. CDR1 is SNHLY and CDR2 is FYNNEI in the germline V gene. V dropped 6 bases and J dropped 4; count of bases not matched to a gene: 7.

The chain is built from TRBV2 and TRBJ2-7, with 7 bases that match TRBD2. The CDR3 is 15 amino acids. Trimming took 6 bases from V and 6 from J; bases not matched to a gene: 14. Germline CDR1 reads SNHLY; CDR2 reads FYNNEI. The CDR3 here is CASRKEGGGLLEQYF. Here the CDR3 DNA reads TGTGCCAGCAGAAAGGAGGGCGGGGGTCTCCTCGAGCAGTACTTC. Drawing the rest from reference TRBV2 and TRBJ2-7, the complete variable domain is EPEVTQTPSHQVTQMGQEVILRCVPISNHLYFYWYRQILGQKVEFLVSFYNNEISEKSEIFDDQFSVERPDGSNFTLKIRSTKLEDSAMYFCASRKEGGGLLEQYFGPGTRLTVT.

This clone turned up a few times. The chain recombines TRBV4-1 with TRBJ1-6; 9 bases align to TRBD1. The J segment lost 6 bases and the V segment lost 4 bases, leaving 1 base of the junction unmatched. The CDR3 has 14 amino acids. CDR1 is MGHRA and CDR2 is YSYEKL in the germline V gene. The CDR3 here is CASSRTGANSPLHF. Here the CDR3 DNA reads TGCGCCAGCAGCCGGACAGGGGCTAATTCACCCCTCCACTTT.

This chain links TRBV19 with TRBJ2-2; 9 positions agree with TRBD1. The CDR3 loop spans 15 amino acids. V lost 7 bases, J lost 4 bases, and 7 bases stayed unmatched. Germline CDR1 is LNHDA and CDR2 is SQIVND (reference sequence). This CDR3 reads CASTPRTGVTGELFF. The CDR3 coding sequence is TGTGCCAGTACACCTCGGACAGGGGTCACCGGGGAGCTGTTTTTT.

The chain joins TRBV7-2 to TRBJ2-7; D unclear. CDR3 size: 12 residues. V was cut by 5 bases and J by 2 bases, with 7 bases left in between. Germline CDR1 and CDR2: SGHTA and FQGNSA. The DNA for the CDR3 is TGTGCCAGCAGCGCCACGGCCTACGAGCAGTACTTC. It codes for CASSATAYEQYF.

In DNA, the CDR3 is TGTGCCAGCAGCTTAGGAGGGCGGGGAGGTAGTTACGAGCAGTACTTC. Its translation is CASSLGGRGGSYEQYF. This chain connects TRBV7-6 to TRBJ2-7; a weak D match, TRBD2 (6 bases). From germline, CDR1 is SGHVS and CDR2 FNYEAQ. This CDR3 spans 16 amino acids. Trimming took off 1 base at V and 4 bases at J, with 17 bases between the two ends.

This clone was picked up one time. The chain uses TRBV29-1 and TRBJ2-7; perhaps TRBD2 as D (6 bases). Germline CDR1 SQVTM, CDR2 ANQGSEA. Trimming left V 7 bases short and J 5 bases short, with 18 bases between. The CDR3 has 13 residues. The CDR3 DNA is TGCAGCGCCGAGGGTCGGGGGAGTGACGAGCAGTACTTC. It encodes CSAEGRGSDEQYF.

The chain couples TRBV11-2 to TRBJ1-2; 8 positions agree with TRBD1. The CDR3 length is 15 residues. Losses at the gene ends were 5 bases for V and 5 bases for J; bases not matched to a gene: 10. Germline V gene sequence: CDR1 SGHAT, CDR2 FQNNGV. The CDR3 here is CASSRGQGAMYGYTF. DNA for the CDR3: TGTGCCAGCAGCCGCGGGCAGGGGGCCATGTATGGCTACACCTTC.

The J gene is TRBJ2-3, the V gene TRBV19; 7 bases map to TRBD2. The germline CDR1 and CDR2 sequences are LNHDA and SQIVND (reference sequence). The CDR3 length is 13 residues. The trim removed 6 bases at V and 6 bases at J, leaving 6 bases unmatched. CDR3: CASRPPGGDTQYF. CDR3 nucleotides: TGTGCCAGTAGACCTCCCGGGGGGGATACGCAGTATTTT.

The chain has TRBV18 and TRBJ2-7; 11 bases line up with TRBD1. The germline gives CDR1 KGHSH, CDR2 LQKENI. The trim removed 3 bases at V and 8 bases at J, leaving 3 bases unmatched. This CDR3 is built from 13 residues. The CDR3 loop reads CASSPGTGGKQYF. The CDR3 DNA follows: TGTGCCAGCTCACCCGGGACAGGGGGTAAGCAGTACTTC.

V usage is TRBV6-5 and J usage is TRBJ1-1, with TRBD1 identical over 8 bases. The CDR3 length is 15 residues. Germline CDR1 is MNHEY and CDR2 is SVGAGI. V dropped 0 bases and J dropped 2; count of bases not matched to a gene: 2. The CDR3, as DNA: TGTGCCAGCAGTTACTCCGGACAGGGTAACACTGAAGCTTTCTTT. Its protein product is CASSYSGQGNTEAFF.

The rearrangement links TRBV7-9 to TRBJ1-1; D unresolved. V was clipped by 4 bases and J by 1 base, with 7 bases between them. The CDR3 contains 13 residues. Germline V gene lookup returns CDR1 SEHNR and CDR2 FQNEAQ (reference sequence). The CDR3 bases are TGTGCCAGCAGCTCCCACGGGAACACTGAAGCTTTCTTT. Residues: CASSSHGNTEAFF.

The rearrangement uses TRBV4-3 and TRBJ1-1, with a possible D match to TRBD1 (6 bases). CDR1 is LGHNA, CDR2 YSLEER, per germline. This CDR3 is built from 14 residues. V shed 3 bases and J shed 1 base, with 9 bases lying between them. The CDR3, as DNA: TGCGCCAGCAGCCAGCAACAGGGGAACACTGAAGCTTTCTTT. It is translated as CASSQQQGNTEAFF.

The chain has TRBV5-4 and TRBJ2-2, with 9 bases identical to TRBD2. Germline CDR1 and CDR2: SGHNT and YYREEE (reference sequence). The V and J ends lost 2 bases and 6 bases, in that order; junction bases with no gene match: 2. This CDR3 region has 14 residues. CDR3 nucleotides: TGTGCCAGCAGCTTCGGGACTAGCCCCGGGGAGCTGTTTTTT. Translation gives CASSFGTSPGELFF. The whole variable domain, remainder taken from reference TRBV5-4 and TRBJ2-2, is ETGVTQSPTHLIKTRGQQVTLRCSSQSGHNTVSWYQQALGQGPQFIFQYYREEENGRGNFPPRFSGLQFPNYSSELNVNALELDDSALYLCASSFGTSPGELFFGEGSRLTVL.

The chain employs TRBV5-1 and TRBJ2-7; perhaps TRBD1 as D (7 bases). The CDR3 is 15 amino acids. The V gene lost 4 bases and the J gene lost 2 bases, with 16 bases spanning the gap. CDR1 and CDR2 (germline): SGHRS, YFSETQ. The DNA for the CDR3 is TGCGCCAGCAGCCCGGGCGGGACAGAAACCTACGAGCAGTACTTC. Protein product: CASSPGGTETYEQYF.

The V call is TRBV6-1, the J call TRBJ1-2; 8 positions match TRBD1. The CDR3 is made up of 15 amino acids. CDR1 and CDR2 from the germline V gene are MNHNS and SASEGT. V lost 6 bases and J lost 4; bases outside the gene matches: 10. CDR3 amino acids: CASRNSAGTGYGYTF. The CDR3 DNA sequence: TGTGCCAGCAGGAATTCCGCCGGGACAGGCTATGGCTACACCTTC.

The chain couples TRBV6-5 to TRBJ1-3; D remains ambiguous. This CDR3 is 14 amino acids long. Germline assignment: CDR1 MNHEY and CDR2 SVGAGI. The germline V and J ends were trimmed by 7 bases and 0 bases, with 10 bases remaining between them. CDR3 sequence (DNA): TGTGCCAGCACTACCTCATTCTCTGGAAACACCATATATTTT. This translates into CASTTSFSGNTIYF.

As to this clone: The same CDR3 can be traced to other DNA sequences in this sample. The chain uses TRBV5-1 and TRBJ2-3, with D unresolved. The CDR3 runs to 12 residues. V lost 0 bases to trimming and J lost 5 bases, with 4 bases between them. The germline CDR1 and CDR2 sequences are SGHRS and YFSETQ. This CDR3 is CASSLVRDTQYF. The CDR3 nucleotides are TGCGCCAGCAGCTTGGTTAGAGATACGCAGTATTTT.